The rows below give T cell receptor beta chains drawn from one sample of a study of blood T cell repertoires in COVID-19. The protocol was immunoSEQ multiplex PCR, while the TCRdb copy is restricted to in-frame clones and leaves out a portion. The data contain some 250,000 clones, approximately 80% of them singletons. The sample taken for sequencing was peripheral blood. Every receptor here comes from a woman older than 75 with acute or convalescent COVID-19. CDR3s include the opening cysteine and the closing phenylalanine or tryptophan. Each record gives: clone size, J gene, V gene, D gene, CDR3 protein, CDR3 DNA. A D gene is named only where the DNA matches it firmly. Expanded clones are given a class, and other clones once, few, many or no size at all.

>NA|TRBJ1-5|TRBV19|TRBD1
CASSDRGDSNQPQHF
TGTGCCAGTAGCGACAGGGGGGATAGCAATCAGCCCCAGCATTTT
>NA|TRBJ2-7|TRBV4-1|NA
CASSQVGQFSYEQYF
TGCGCCAGCAGCCAGGTCGGACAGTTCTCCTACGAGCAGTACTTC
>NA|TRBJ2-1|TRBV11-2|TRBD1
CASSLPGTDYNEQFF
TGTGCCAGCAGCTTACCCGGGACAGATTACAATGAGCAGTTCTTC
>NA|TRBJ1-6|TRBV5-1|NA
CASSLAGITYSPLHF
TGCGCCAGCAGCTTGGCCGGGATAACTTATTCACCCCTCCACTTT
>NA|TRBJ1-1|TRBV28|NA
CASVRQNTEAFF
TGTGCCAGTGTCCGACAGAACACTGAAGCTTTCTTT
>NA|TRBJ2-1|TRBV15|TRBD2
CATSRDYGLAGPTSYNEQFF
TGTGCCACCAGCAGAGATTATGGACTAGCGGGACCCACCTCCTACAATGAGCAGTTCTTC
>NA|TRBJ1-4|TRBV2|NA
CASSLLRVANEKLFF
TGTGCCAGCAGCTTACTCAGGGTAGCTAATGAAAAACTGTTTTTT
>NA|TRBJ1-1|TRBV7-9|NA
CASSSAGGNTEAFF
TGTGCCAGCAGCTCAGCGGGAGGGAACACTGAAGCTTTCTTT
>once|TRBJ1-1|TRBV2|NA
CASSGEMNTEAFF
TGTGCCAGCAGCGGAGAGATGAACACTGAAGCTTTCTTT
>NA|TRBJ2-2|TRBV2|NA
CASSGDYTGELFF
TGTGCCAGCAGTGGGGACTACACCGGGGAGCTGTTTTTT
>NA|TRBJ1-6|TRBV2|TRBD1
CASRTGSSYNSPLHF
TGTGCCAGTCGGACAGGGAGCTCCTATAATTCACCCCTCCACTTT
>NA|TRBJ1-1|TRBV19|TRBD1
CASSSPGQGALANTEAFF
TGTGCCAGTAGTTCACCGGGACAGGGGGCCCTGGCGAACACTGAAGCTTTCTTT
>NA|TRBJ1-5|TRBV19|NA
CASSSTGYNQPQHF
TGTGCCAGTAGCAGTACAGGGTACAATCAGCCCCAGCATTTT
>once|TRBJ2-1|TRBV25-1|NA
CASSVTYNEQFF
TGTGCCAGCAGTGTAACTTACAATGAGCAGTTCTTC
>NA|TRBJ2-5|TRBV6-5|NA
CASSHLGGQETQYF
TGTGCCAGCAGCCACTTGGGGGGCCAAGAGACCCAGTACTTC
>NA|TRBJ1-1|TRBV29-1|TRBD1
CSVDAAGGLRTEAFF
TGCAGCGTTGATGCGGCAGGGGGTCTGCGCACTGAAGCTTTCTTT
>NA|TRBJ1-5|TRBV19|NA
CASSPGQKPSNQPQHF
TGTGCCAGTAGCCCCGGACAGAAGCCCAGCAATCAGCCCCAGCATTTT
>NA|TRBJ2-7|TRBV2|TRBD2
CASSDAPSGGPRYEQYF
TGTGCCAGCAGTGACGCTCCTAGCGGGGGGCCCCGCTACGAGCAGTACTTC
>NA|TRBJ2-1|TRBV25-1|NA
CASSDQGGHNEQFF
TGTGCCAGCAGTGATCAGGGGGGCCACAATGAGCAGTTCTTC
>NA|TRBJ2-5|TRBV5-4|NA
CASSGLIGETQYF
TGTGCCAGCAGCGGCCTTATCGGGGAGACCCAGTACTTC
>NA|TRBJ2-7|TRBV28|NA
CASRPSGGYEQYF
TGTGCCAGCAGACCCTCCGGGGGATACGAGCAGTACTTC
>NA|TRBJ2-7|TRBV11-2|NA
CASSLADEQYF
TGTGCCAGCAGCTTAGCGGACGAGCAGTACTTC
>NA|TRBJ1-2|TRBV6-1|NA
CASSEGANRGYTF
TGTGCCAGCAGCGAAGGGGCTAATAGGGGCTACACCTTC
>NA|TRBJ2-5|TRBV5-4|TRBD2
CASSQTSVETQYF
TGTGCCAGCAGCCAGACTAGCGTGGAGACCCAGTACTTC
>NA|TRBJ2-5|TRBV29-1|TRBD1
CSVEPLTGGIETQYF
TGCAGCGTTGAACCCTTGACAGGGGGCATTGAGACCCAGTACTTC
>NA|TRBJ2-6|TRBV6-1|NA
CASNEQGSGANVLTF
TGTGCCAGCAATGAACAGGGATCCGGGGCCAACGTCCTGACTTTC